This T cell receptor beta chain originates from a study of cytomegalovirus exposure and HLA in healthy donors. Study in general: Early on, a data release was issued that held some 91 million unique TCRs from HLA-typed donors.

J lost 6 bases, V lost 4 bases, and 3 bases had no gene match. Per germline, CDR1 MNHNS and CDR2 SASEGT. The CDR3 consists of 14 residues. Of note for this clone: Its cognate antigen is unknown.

Study-level results: Investigators reported over 150 TCR beta chains as tied to cytomegalovirus. CMV serostatus was the only immune exposure information that was available. In all likelihood, a cluster of highly shared sequence variants was a sequencing artifact.

It was with 60 Vbeta and 13 Jbeta primers that the PCR ran. Generated by immunoSEQ multiplex PCR, the TCRdb table keeps only in-frame clones and is missing some. This table has roughly 140,000 clones, around 10% appearing once. Sequenced material: PBMCs. V and J are TRBV6-1 and TRBJ2-1; 10 nucleotides match TRBD1. This receptor was identified in a male donor in good health and CMV-seronegative. CDR3 residues: CASSGWTGGNEQFF. Here the CDR3 DNA reads TGTGCCAGCAGTGGGTGGACAGGGGGCAATGAGCAGTTCTTC.